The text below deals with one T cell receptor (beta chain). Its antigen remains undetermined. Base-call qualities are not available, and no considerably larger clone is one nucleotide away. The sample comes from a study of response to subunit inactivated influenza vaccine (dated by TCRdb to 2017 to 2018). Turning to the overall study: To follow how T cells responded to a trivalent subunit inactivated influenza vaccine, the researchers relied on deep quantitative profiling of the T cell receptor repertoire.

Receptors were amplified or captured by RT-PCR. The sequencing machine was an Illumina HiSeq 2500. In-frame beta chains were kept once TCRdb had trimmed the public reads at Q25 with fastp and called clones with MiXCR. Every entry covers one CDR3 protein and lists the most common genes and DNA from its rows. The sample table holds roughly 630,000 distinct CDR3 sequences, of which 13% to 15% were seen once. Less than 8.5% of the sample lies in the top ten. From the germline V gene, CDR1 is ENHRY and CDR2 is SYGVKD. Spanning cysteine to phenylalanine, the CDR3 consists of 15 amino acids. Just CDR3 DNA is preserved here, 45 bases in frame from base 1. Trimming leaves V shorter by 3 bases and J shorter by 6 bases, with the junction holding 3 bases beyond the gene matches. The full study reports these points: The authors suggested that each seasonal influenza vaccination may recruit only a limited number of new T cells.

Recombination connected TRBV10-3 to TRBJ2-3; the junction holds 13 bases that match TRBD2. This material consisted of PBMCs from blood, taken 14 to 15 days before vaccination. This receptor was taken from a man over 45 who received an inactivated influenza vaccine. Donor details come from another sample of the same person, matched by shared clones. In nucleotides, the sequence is TGTGCCATCAGTGACGGACTAGCGGGAGCCGATACGCAGTATTTT. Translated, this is CAISDGLAGADTQYF.